This TCR beta chain is drawn from a study of T-cell memory formation after mild COVID-19. Study background: Clusters were largely donor specific.

The length of the CDR3 is 14 residues. CDR1 and CDR2 (germline): DFQATT, SNEGSKA (reference sequence). V trimming: 0 bases; J trimming: 3 bases; junction bases outside the gene matches: 4. TCRdb reprocessed the 5' RACE reads with MiXCR, giving one entry per CDR3 protein. This table has fewer than 700,000 distinct CDR3 sequences, about a fifth appearing once. Notes on this clonotype: Its antigen is undetermined.

Study-wide results and caveats: Certain responding clones were present in pre-infection memory, suggesting participation of cross-reactive memory. Later expanders leaned toward CD4+, whereas clones contracting from day 15 to 85 were balanced CD4/CD8.

V is TRBV20-1 and J is TRBJ2-7; 8 bases match TRBD2. Sequenced material: PBMCs or a T cell subset sorted from them (not recorded which). The receptor's source is an adult woman who had mild COVID-19 (a few samples of this study predate the infection). Cell type and time point are not known. In DNA, the CDR3 is TGCAGTGCTAGAGATCAAACTAGCGGCTACGAGCAGTACTTC. This encodes CSARDQTSGYEQYF.